Below, 25 T cell receptor beta chains from the same sample are listed, as sequenced in a study of T cells in Graves' hyperthyroidism and ophthalmopathy. The investigators amplified TCR beta CDR3 regions from RNA transcripts. TCR CDR3 underwent first-round RT-PCR with the HTBI primer set. A single record per CDR3 protein comes from TCRdb applying MiXCR to the multiplex PCR reads. The sample records around 600,000 distinct CDR3 sequences, about 45% being singletons. Sequenced material: peripheral blood or thyroid tissue (not recorded which). These receptors all come from an adult man with Graves' disease, either hyperthyroidism or ophthalmopathy (not recorded which).

The J gene is TRBJ2-5, the V gene TRBV15, with 10 bases lining up with TRBD2. Trimming removed 3 bases from V and 2 bases from J; junction bases left unmatched: 15. The CDR3 spans 19 residues. Per germline, CDR1 LNHNV and CDR2 YYDKDF (reference sequence). CDR3 loop: CATSRNKRGGQHVQETQYF. CDR3 DNA: TGTGCCACCAGCAGGAATAAGCGGGGGGGCCAACATGTGCAAGAGACCCAGTACTTC. The full variable domain, with the rest looked up from reference TRBV15 and TRBJ2-5, is DAMVIQNPRYQVTQFGKPVTLSCSQTLNHNVMYWYQQKSSQAPKLLFHYYDKDFNNEADTPDNFQSRRPNTSFCFLDIRSPGLGDTAMYLCATSRNKRGGQHVQETQYFGPGTRLLVL.

This clonotype was observed many times. The chain joins TRBV24-1 to TRBJ1-1, with D possibly TRBD1 on 6 matching bases. The V end was cut by 4 bases, the J end by 7 bases, with 9 bases between. CDR3 size: 12 residues. The germline V gene encodes CDR1 KGHDR and CDR2 SFDVKD. The CDR3 sequence is CATSEGDNEAFF. The CDR3 DNA reads as TGTGCCACCAGTGAAGGGGACAATGAAGCTTTCTTT.

The chain couples TRBV20-1 to TRBJ2-7, with TRBD1 identical over 9 bases. This CDR3 region has 14 residues. Per germline, CDR1 DFQATT and CDR2 SNEGSKA (reference sequence). V lost 6 bases to trimming and J lost 1 base; unmatched junction nucleotides: 7. DNA for the CDR3: TGCAGTGCCTCGGACAGGGGCGAATCCTACGAGCAGTACTTC. The encoded protein is CSASDRGESYEQYF.

The chain couples TRBV14 to TRBJ1-2, with TRBD1 as a possible D gene (6 bases). Germline loops: CDR1 SGHDN, CDR2 FVKESK. There are 15 residues in the CDR3. V was clipped by 5 bases and J by 2 bases, with 15 bases between them. The CDR3 loop reads CASSLQGQLNYGYTF. The DNA for the CDR3 is TGTGCCAGCAGCTTGCAGGGGCAGTTGAACTATGGCTACACCTTC.

This chain uses TRBV10-3 with TRBJ1-5; the D is unclear. CDR3 length: 14 amino acids. The V end was cut by 3 bases, the J end by 3 bases, with 9 bases between. Germline loops: CDR1 ENHRY, CDR2 SYGVKD. The CDR3 spells CAISDPAANQPQHF. The CDR3 DNA reads as TGTGCCATCAGTGACCCGGCAGCCAATCAGCCCCAGCATTTT.

V gene TRBV2 combines with J gene TRBJ1-5; D is perhaps TRBD1 (6 bases). Trimming stripped 4 bases from V and 1 base from J, with 14 bases between. The CDR3 is 16 amino acids. Germline V gives CDR1 SNHLY, CDR2 FYNNEI. CDR3 amino acids: CASSGWVRGSNQPQHF. The CDR3 DNA reads TGTGCCAGCAGTGGATGGGTAAGGGGGAGCAATCAGCCCCAGCATTTT.

This clonotype showed up many times. V usage is TRBV7-9 and J usage is TRBJ2-5; no definite D call. The germline V gene has CDR1 SEHNR and CDR2 FQNEAQ (reference sequence). The V end was cut by 1 base, the J end by 1 base, with 7 bases between. The CDR3 contains 14 residues. In nucleotides, the CDR3 is TGTGCCAGCAGCTTAGATCCCAGCCAAGAGACCCAGTACTTC. This gives the protein CASSLDPSQETQYF.

The V and J genes are TRBV5-1 and TRBJ1-6; 7 positions agree with TRBD1. CDR1 is SGHRS and CDR2 is YFSETQ in the germline V gene. V lost 2 bases to trimming and J lost 5 bases; unmatched junction nucleotides: 4. The CDR3 has 15 amino acids. CDR3 coding DNA: TGCGCCAGCAGCTTCCGGACAGGAGATAATTCACCCCTCCACTTT. Translated: CASSFRTGDNSPLHF.

There are a few counts of this clonotype. V and J are TRBV29-1 and TRBJ1-2; 8 bases fit TRBD1. CDR3 length equals 13 residues. Germline loops: CDR1 SQVTM, CDR2 ANQGSEA. Trimming took 8 bases from V and 2 from J; bases not matched to a gene: 7. The CDR3 loop is CSLAGTGNYGYTF. The CDR3 DNA reads TGCAGCTTGGCCGGGACAGGAAACTATGGCTACACCTTC. The variable domain in full, with the rest retrieved from reference TRBV29-1 and TRBJ1-2, is SAVISQKPSRDICQRGTSLTIQCQVDSQVTMMFWYRQQPGQSLTLIATANQGSEATYESGFVIDKFPISRPNLTFSTLTVSNMSPEDSSIYLCSLAGTGNYGYTFGSGTRLTVV.

The chain links TRBV7-9 to TRBJ1-2; D gene uncertain. The germline CDR1 and CDR2 sequences are SEHNR and FQNEAQ (reference sequence). The CDR3 extends over 12 amino acids. Between the trimmed V and J ends, which lost 7 bases and 6 bases, there was a span of 12 bases. The CDR3 DNA follows: TGTGCCAGCACCCCTGTCGGGAATGGCTACACCTTC. Protein product: CASTPVGNGYTF.

This clonotype was seen a few times. V gene TRBV29-1 combines with J gene TRBJ1-1, with unresolved D. Between the trimmed V and J ends, which lost 1 base and 4 bases, there was a span of 19 bases. Germline V gives CDR1 SQVTM, CDR2 ANQGSEA. The CDR3 is 16 residues long. In DNA form, the CDR3 reads TGCAGCGTTGAAGGGAACCTCGTTGGGCTGGGCACTGAAGCTTTCTTT. Amino acids: CSVEGNLVGLGTEAFF.

The rearrangement joins TRBV20-1 to TRBJ1-5; D is uncertain. CDR1 and CDR2 (germline): DFQATT, SNEGSKA (reference sequence). V was cut by 1 base and J by 0 bases, with 10 bases left in between. The CDR3 contains 15 residues. The CDR3 nucleotides read TGCAGTGCTAGAGTAGGAATTTATAGCAATCAGCCCCAGCATTTT. Translating gives CSARVGIYSNQPQHF.

The table lists this clonotype with a few counts. This rearrangement joins TRBV9 to TRBJ2-5; the D gene is possibly TRBD1 (5 bases). The CDR3 loop spans 16 amino acids. The germline V gene has CDR1 SGDLS and CDR2 YYNGEE. Trimming cost V 0 bases and J 0 bases, with 12 bases left between them. The CDR3 DNA reads as TGTGCCAGCAGCGTAGGTGGACCGGACAACCAAGAGACCCAGTACTTC. Protein product: CASSVGGPDNQETQYF.

The sample holds a few counts of this clonotype. The V call is TRBV7-6, the J call TRBJ2-5; D gene ambiguous. This CDR3 region has 14 residues. Trimming cost V 1 base and J 1 base, with 7 bases left between them. Germline-derived CDR1 and CDR2 are SGHVS and FNYEAQ. The CDR3 DNA reads as TGTGCCAGCAGCTTAGACCCCCTCCAAGAGACCCAGTACTTC. Its protein product is CASSLDPLQETQYF.

This clonotype was detected a few times. The rearrangement uses TRBV20-1 and TRBJ2-7, with TRBD2 identical over 9 bases. The CDR3 spans 15 residues. J lost 1 base, V lost 0 bases, and 4 bases had no gene match. Germline V gene lookup returns CDR1 DFQATT and CDR2 SNEGSKA (reference sequence). The CDR3 DNA follows: TGCAGTGCTAGAGATACGCGGGGGGGATCCTACGAGCAGTACTTC. Amino acid sequence: CSARDTRGGSYEQYF.

This clonotype has a count of ten or more. This chain links TRBV2 with TRBJ1-4; maybe TRBD1 (5 bases). The CDR3 covers 15 residues. Trimming stripped 3 bases from V and 7 bases from J, with 15 bases between. Germline values: CDR1 SNHLY, CDR2 FYNNEI. CDR3 amino acids: CASSEQQAEGEKLFF. The CDR3 bases are TGTGCCAGCAGTGAGCAACAGGCGGAGGGTGAAAAACTGTTTTTT.

This clonotype was detected only a few times. V usage is TRBV2 and J usage is TRBJ1-1; D uncertain. CDR1 is SNHLY, CDR2 FYNNEI, per germline. Trimming cost V 8 bases and J 1 base, with 14 bases left between them. This CDR3 spans 14 amino acids. CDR3 in amino acids: CASSPLHTNTEAFF. In DNA, the CDR3 is TGTGCCAGCTCACCATTACACACGAACACTGAAGCTTTCTTT.

V usage is TRBV6-1 and J usage is TRBJ2-7; a weak D match, TRBD2 (6 bases). Germline values: CDR1 MNHNS, CDR2 SASEGT. The V gene lost 7 bases and the J gene lost 2 bases, with 12 bases spanning the gap. This CDR3 contains 13 residues. CDR3 residues: CASKGEETYEQYF. The CDR3 DNA is TGTGCCAGCAAAGGGGAGGAAACCTACGAGCAGTACTTC.

This clonotype has a single count. This could be a read error, since a much larger clone is one nucleotide away. The rearrangement uses TRBV7-9 and TRBJ1-1; D perhaps matches TRBD1 (6 bases). In germline, CDR1 is SEHNR, CDR2 FQNEAQ (reference sequence). This CDR3 has 13 amino acids. Trimming cost V 2 bases and J 6 bases, with 10 bases left between them. In DNA form, the CDR3 reads TGTGCCAGCAGCTTAAGCAGGGGCTCTGAAGCTTTCTTT. This sequence encodes CASSLSRGSEAFF.

This chain connects TRBV29-1 to TRBJ1-1; TRBD1 aligns across 12 bases. The CDR3 totals 12 residues. Trimming took 8 bases from V and 4 from J; bases not matched to a gene: 2. Germline values: CDR1 SQVTM, CDR2 ANQGSEA. The CDR3 DNA follows: TGCAGCTGGGGACAGGGGGCCACTGAAGCTTTCTTT. Protein sequence: CSWGQGATEAFF.

In this sample, this clonotype turned up many times. This chain links TRBV25-1 with TRBJ1-3; TRBD1 matches at 10 bases. Trimming removed 4 bases from V and 8 bases from J; junction bases left unmatched: 11. The length of the CDR3 is 16 residues. In germline, CDR1 is MGHDK, CDR2 SYGVNS. The CDR3 nucleotides read TGTGCCAGCAGTGTACCGGGACAGGGGTTGGTTGACACCATATATTTT. Translation gives CASSVPGQGLVDTIYF.

The chain employs TRBV10-3 and TRBJ1-1; 8 positions agree with TRBD1. The CDR3 sequence is 16 residues long. CDR1 is ENHRY and CDR2 is SYGVKD in the germline V gene. J lost 1 base, V lost 2 bases, and 6 bases had no gene match. The DNA for the CDR3 is TGTGCCATCAGTGAGGTGCGAGGGACAGGGAACACTGAAGCTTTCTTT. As protein: CAISEVRGTGNTEAFF.

This clonotype was detected a few times. V is TRBV20-1 and J is TRBJ1-1; maybe TRBD1 (5 bases). Germline V gene lookup returns CDR1 DFQATT and CDR2 SNEGSKA (reference sequence). V was shortened by 1 base and J by 1 base, with 10 bases between the two germline ends. CDR3 length equals 14 residues. The CDR3 protein is CSARASGKNTEAFF. Here the CDR3 DNA reads TGCAGTGCTAGAGCGTCAGGGAAGAACACTGAAGCTTTCTTT.

The chain carries TRBV25-1 and TRBJ2-7; 7 positions match TRBD2. Germline CDR1 MGHDK, CDR2 SYGVNS. This CDR3 has 11 amino acids. The CDR3 DNA is TGTGCTAGCGGCGGGAGCGGCGAGCAGTACTTC. Translated: CASGGSGEQYF.

This clonotype was seen many times. V is TRBV15 and J is TRBJ1-5; D might be TRBD1 (5 bases). This CDR3 is 18 amino acids long. CDR1 and CDR2 from the germline V gene are LNHNV and YYDKDF (reference sequence). Between the trimmed V and J ends, which lost 0 bases and 6 bases, there was a span of 21 bases. The CDR3 reads CATSRDPIGATSFQPQHF. The CDR3, as DNA: TGTGCCACCAGCAGAGATCCCATAGGGGCCACGTCGTTTCAGCCCCAGCATTTT.